The T cell receptor (beta chain) under discussion was sequenced for a study of breast tumors, draining lymph nodes, adjacent tissues. The study, taken as a whole, reports: Tumors had less TCR diversity than lymph nodes, more than nontumor tissue. That most tumor T cells come from lymph nodes remained unproven. Luminal-like breast cancer showed significantly higher tumor–nontumor repertoire similarity than basal-like. Findings are consistent with lymph node origin and intratumoral expansion of most tumor T cells.

Each CDR3 protein gets one entry after TCRdb re-called the multiplex PCR reads with MiXCR. Among 60,000 to 75,000 distinct CDR3 sequences listed, less than 60% were seen once. Judged by abundance, this clonotype is medium-sized. Its target is unknown. Germline V gene sequence: CDR1 SNHLY, CDR2 FYNNEI. This CDR3 has 13 residues. Trimming removed 5 bases from V and 5 bases from J; junction bases left unmatched: 2. The origin of this receptor is a female donor with breast cancer. Some clones in this sample may be carry-over from other donors' samples. Sequencing was done on a sample of breast tumor tissue. V usage is TRBV2 and J usage is TRBJ1-2, with TRBD1 matching over 10 bases. CDR3 sequence reads: CASSRQGAYGYTF. DNA of the CDR3: TGTGCCAGCAGTCGACAGGGGGCATATGGCTACACCTTC.